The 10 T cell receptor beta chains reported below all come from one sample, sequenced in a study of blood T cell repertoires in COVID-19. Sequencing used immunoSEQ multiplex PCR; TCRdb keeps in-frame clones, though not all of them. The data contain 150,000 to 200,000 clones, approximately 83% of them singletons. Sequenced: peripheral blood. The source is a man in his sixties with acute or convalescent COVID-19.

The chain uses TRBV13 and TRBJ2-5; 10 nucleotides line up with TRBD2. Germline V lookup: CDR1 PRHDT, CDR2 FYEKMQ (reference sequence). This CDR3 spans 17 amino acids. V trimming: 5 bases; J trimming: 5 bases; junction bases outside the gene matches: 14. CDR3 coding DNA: TGTGCCAGCAGCCGCGAGGCTAGCGGGAGACGGGTGGAGACCCAGTACTTC. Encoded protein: CASSREASGRRVETQYF.

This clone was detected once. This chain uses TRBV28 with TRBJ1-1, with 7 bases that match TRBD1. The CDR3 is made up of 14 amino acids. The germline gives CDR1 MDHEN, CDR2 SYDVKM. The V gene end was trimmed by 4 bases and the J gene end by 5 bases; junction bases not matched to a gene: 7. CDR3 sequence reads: CASSYLDRVTEAFF. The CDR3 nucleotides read TGTGCCAGCAGTTACTTAGACAGGGTAACTGAAGCTTTCTTT. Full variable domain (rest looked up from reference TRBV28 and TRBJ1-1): DVKVTQSSRYLVKRTGEKVFLECVQDMDHENMFWYRQDPGLGLRLIYFSYDVKMKEKGDIPEGYSVSREKKERFSLILESASTNQTSMYLCASSYLDRVTEAFFGQGTRLTVV.

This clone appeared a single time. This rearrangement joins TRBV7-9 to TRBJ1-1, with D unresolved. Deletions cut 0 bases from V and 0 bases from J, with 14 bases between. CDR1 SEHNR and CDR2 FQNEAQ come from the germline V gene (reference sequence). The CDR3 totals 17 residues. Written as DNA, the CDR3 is TGTGCCAGCAGCTTAGCGGGCACCGCGAAGGTGAACACTGAAGCTTTCTTT. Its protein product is CASSLAGTAKVNTEAFF. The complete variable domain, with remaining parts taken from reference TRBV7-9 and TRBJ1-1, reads DTGVSQNPRHKITKRGQNVTFRCDPISEHNRLYWYRQTLGQGPEFLTYFQNEAQLEKSRLLSDRFSAERPKGSFSTLEIQRTEQGDSAMYLCASSLAGTAKVNTEAFFGQGTRLTVV.

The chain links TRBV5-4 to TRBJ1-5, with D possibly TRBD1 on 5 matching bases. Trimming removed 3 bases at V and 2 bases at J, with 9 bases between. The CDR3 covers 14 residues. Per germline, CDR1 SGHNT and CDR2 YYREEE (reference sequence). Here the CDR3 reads CASSSGGGNQPQHF. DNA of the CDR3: TGTGCCAGCAGCTCCGGGGGAGGCAATCAGCCCCAGCATTTT.

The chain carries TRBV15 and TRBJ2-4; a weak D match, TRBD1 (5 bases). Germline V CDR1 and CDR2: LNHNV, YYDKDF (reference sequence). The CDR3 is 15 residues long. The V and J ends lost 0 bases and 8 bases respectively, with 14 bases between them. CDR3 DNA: TGTGCCACCAGCAGAGAAGGCAGGGATGTTCACATTCAGTACTTC. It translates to CATSREGRDVHIQYF.

Here the CDR3 DNA reads TGTGCCAGCAGCCTCGCCAGGGGCAGGTACGAGCAGTACTTC. This encodes CASSLARGRYEQYF. The V and J genes are TRBV11-2 and TRBJ2-7, with D possibly matching TRBD1 (6 bases). V lost 5 bases and J lost 4, with 15 bases in between. The CDR3 loop spans 14 amino acids. From germline, CDR1 is SGHAT and CDR2 FQNNGV.

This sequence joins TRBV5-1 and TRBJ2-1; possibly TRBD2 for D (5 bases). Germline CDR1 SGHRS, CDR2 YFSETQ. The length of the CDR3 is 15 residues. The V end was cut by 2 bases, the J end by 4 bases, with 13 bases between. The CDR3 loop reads CASSLEGFDYNEQFF. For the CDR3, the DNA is TGCGCCAGCAGCTTAGAGGGCTTCGATTACAATGAGCAGTTCTTC.

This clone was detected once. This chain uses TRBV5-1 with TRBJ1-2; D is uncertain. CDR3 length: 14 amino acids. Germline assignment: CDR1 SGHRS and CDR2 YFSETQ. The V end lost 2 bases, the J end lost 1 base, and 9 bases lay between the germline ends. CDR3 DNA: TGCGCCAGCAGCTTACTACTCGATAACTATGGCTACACCTTC. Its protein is CASSLLLDNYGYTF.

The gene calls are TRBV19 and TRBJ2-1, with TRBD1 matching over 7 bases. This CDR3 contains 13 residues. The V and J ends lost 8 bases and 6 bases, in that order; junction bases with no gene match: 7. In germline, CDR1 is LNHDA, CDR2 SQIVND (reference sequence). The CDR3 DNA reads TGTGCCAGTGGGCCAGGGGGTGGCAATGAGCAGTTCTTC. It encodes CASGPGGGNEQFF.

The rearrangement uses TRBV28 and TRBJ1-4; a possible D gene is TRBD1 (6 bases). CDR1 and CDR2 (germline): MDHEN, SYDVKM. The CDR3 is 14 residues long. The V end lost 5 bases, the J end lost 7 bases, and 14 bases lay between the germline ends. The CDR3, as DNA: TGTGCCAGCAGTGTAACAGGGCTGCGTGAAAAACTGTTTTTT. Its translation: CASSVTGLREKLFF.